These T cell receptor beta chains were read from a single sample in a study of cytomegalovirus exposure and HLA in healthy donors. The repertoire was sequenced with immunoSEQ multiplex PCR; TCRdb's copy has only in-frame clones and lacks some. The table has about 150,000 clones, roughly 75% seen once. The sample was PBMCs. These TCRs come from a man aged 30 to 39 in good health. CDR3s include the opening cysteine and the closing phenylalanine or tryptophan. The order of the fields is CDR3 length, D gene, J gene, V gene, clone size, CDR3 protein, CDR3 DNA. A D gene is named only where the DNA matches it firmly. Where a row states a size, it is once, few, many or the class of an expanded clone; other rows omit it.

length: 16; D: TRBD2; J: TRBJ2-7; V: TRBV13; size: -; CDR3: CASSLEGSGGGYEQYF; DNA: TGTGCCAGCAGCTTAGAGGGAAGCGGGGGAGGTTACGAGCAGTACTTC
length: 17; D: -; J: TRBJ2-6; V: TRBV18; size: few; CDR3: CASSPAGPHSGANVLTF; DNA: TGTGCCAGCTCACCGGCGGGTCCGCACTCTGGGGCCAACGTCCTGACTTTC
length: 13; D: -; J: TRBJ1-5; V: TRBV2; size: -; CDR3: CASREYSNQPQHF; DNA: TGTGCCAGCAGAGAGTATAGCAATCAGCCCCAGCATTTT
length: 17; D: -; J: TRBJ2-2; V: TRBV7-9; size: -; CDR3: CASSLGTGATNTGELFF; DNA: TGTGCCAGCAGCTTAGGTACGGGAGCCACGAACACCGGGGAGCTGTTTTTT
length: 15; D: TRBD1; J: TRBJ2-1; V: TRBV15; size: -; CDR3: CATSARQGAGNEQFF; DNA: TGTGCCACCAGCGCCCGACAGGGGGCTGGAAATGAGCAGTTCTTC
length: 14; D: -; J: TRBJ1-5; V: TRBV5-6; size: once; CDR3: CASSLDSSNQPQHF; DNA: TGTGCCAGCAGCTTGGACAGCTCCAATCAGCCCCAGCATTTT
length: 15; D: TRBD1; J: TRBJ1-5; V: TRBV5-8; size: -; CDR3: CASMPGQGIRQPQHF; DNA: TGTGCCAGCATGCCGGGACAGGGTATTCGACAGCCCCAGCATTTT
length: 16; D: TRBD1; J: TRBJ2-3; V: TRBV27; size: once; CDR3: CASSRRRQGAAGTQYF; DNA: TGTGCCAGCAGCCGACGGCGGCAGGGGGCGGCGGGTACGCAGTATTTT
length: 15; D: -; J: TRBJ2-7; V: TRBV5-1; size: -; CDR3: CASSLGGAQVYEQYF; DNA: TGCGCCAGCAGCTTAGGGGGAGCCCAGGTGTACGAGCAGTACTTC
length: 12; D: TRBD1; J: TRBJ1-4; V: TRBV28; size: -; CDR3: CASRTGIGKLFF; DNA: TGTGCCAGCAGGACAGGGATTGGAAAACTGTTTTTT
length: 13; D: TRBD2; J: TRBJ2-1; V: TRBV30; size: -; CDR3: CARGREGHNEQFF; DNA: TGTGCCCGCGGGCGGGAGGGCCACAATGAGCAGTTCTTC
length: 12; D: -; J: TRBJ2-5; V: TRBV28; size: -; CDR3: CASSSQYRWQYF; DNA: TGTGCCAGCAGTTCCCAGTATCGATGGCAGTACTTC
length: 16; D: TRBD1; J: TRBJ2-6; V: TRBV10-3; size: -; CDR3: CAISTGTGAGANVLTF; DNA: TGTGCCATCAGTACCGGGACAGGGGCTGGGGCCAACGTCCTGACTTTC
length: 16; D: TRBD1; J: TRBJ2-7; V: TRBV19; size: -; CDR3: CASSPQGQGLSYEQYF; DNA: TGTGCCAGTAGTCCCCAGGGACAGGGACTGTCCTACGAGCAGTACTTC
length: 10; D: TRBD1; J: TRBJ2-1; V: TRBV18; size: -; CDR3: CASSGDSQFF; DNA: TGTGCCAGCTCAGGGGACAGTCAGTTCTTC
length: 16; D: -; J: TRBJ1-5; V: TRBV6-6; size: -; CDR3: CASSSLYKLEDQPQHF; DNA: TGTGCCAGCAGTTCCCTCTACAAATTGGAGGATCAGCCCCAGCATTTT
length: 13; D: -; J: TRBJ1-1; V: TRBV9; size: -; CDR3: CASSVGGSTEAFF; DNA: TGTGCCAGCAGCGTGGGGGGGAGCACTGAAGCTTTCTTT
length: 15; D: TRBD2; J: TRBJ2-5; V: TRBV9; size: -; CDR3: CASSGSLAGEETQYF; DNA: TGTGCCAGCAGCGGGTCCTTAGCGGGTGAAGAGACCCAGTACTTC
length: 14; D: -; J: TRBJ1-2; V: TRBV6-1; size: few; CDR3: CASRPERRSDGYTF; DNA: TGTGCCAGCAGACCCGAACGGCGGTCGGATGGCTACACCTTC
length: 16; D: TRBD1; J: TRBJ1-2; V: TRBV28; size: -; CDR3: CASTRPWTGADLGYTF; DNA: TGTGCCAGCACCCGCCCCTGGACAGGGGCAGACCTCGGCTACACCTTC
length: 16; D: -; J: TRBJ1-2; V: TRBV9; size: -; CDR3: CASSGTKGQANYGYTF; DNA: TGTGCCAGCAGCGGAACCAAGGGACAAGCTAACTATGGCTACACCTTC
length: 15; D: -; J: TRBJ1-5; V: TRBV6-1; size: -; CDR3: CASSANRVPNQPQHF; DNA: TGTGCCAGCAGCGCCAACAGGGTTCCCAATCAGCCCCAGCATTTT
length: 12; D: -; J: TRBJ1-5; V: TRBV29-1; size: -; CDR3: CSVGSRGQPQHF; DNA: TGCAGCGTTGGGTCGCGGGGTCAGCCCCAGCATTTT
length: 16; D: TRBD2; J: TRBJ2-7; V: TRBV4-3; size: once; CDR3: CASSRTGTSASYEQYF; DNA: TGCGCCAGCAGCCGGACCGGGACTAGCGCCTCCTACGAGCAGTACTTC